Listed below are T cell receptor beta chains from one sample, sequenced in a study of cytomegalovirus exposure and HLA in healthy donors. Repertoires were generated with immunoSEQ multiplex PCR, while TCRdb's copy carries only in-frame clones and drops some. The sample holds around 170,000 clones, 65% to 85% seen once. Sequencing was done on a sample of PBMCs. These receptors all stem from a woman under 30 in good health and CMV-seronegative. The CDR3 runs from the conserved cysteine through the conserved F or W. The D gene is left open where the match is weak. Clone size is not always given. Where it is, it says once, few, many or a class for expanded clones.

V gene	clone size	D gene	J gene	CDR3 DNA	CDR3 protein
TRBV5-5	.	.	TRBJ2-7	TGTGCCAGCAGCTTGGTAGTCACCTACGAGCAGTACTTC	CASSLVVTYEQYF
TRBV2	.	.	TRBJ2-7	TGTGCCAGCAGGGGGGGGGCAGGACGGGAGGAGCAGTACTTC	CASRGGAGREEQYF
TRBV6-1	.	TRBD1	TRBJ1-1	TGTGCCAGCAGAGGACAGGGGAAGAACACTGAAGCTTTCTTT	CASRGQGKNTEAFF
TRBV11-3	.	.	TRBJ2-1	TGTGCCAGCTCACGGAGCAATGAGCAGTTCTTC	CASSRSNEQFF
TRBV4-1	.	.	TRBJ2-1	TGCGCCAGCAGCCGGGACCCTTCTCGGGGGACCTACAATGAGCAGTTCTTC	CASSRDPSRGTYNEQFF
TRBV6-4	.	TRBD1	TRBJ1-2	TGTGCCAGCAGGGGACAGGGGGCAAACTATGGCTACACCTTC	CASRGQGANYGYTF
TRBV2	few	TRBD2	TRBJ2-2	TGTGCCAGCAGTGAGTCTAGCGGGGGATCTGGCGGGGAGCTGTTTTTT	CASSESSGGSGGELFF
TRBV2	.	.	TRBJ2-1	TGTGCCAGCAGTGAAAACCCCTACTATGAGCAGTTCTTC	CASSENPYYEQFF
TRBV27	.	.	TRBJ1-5	TGTGCCAGCACCCCGGATCAGCCCCAGCATTTT	CASTPDQPQHF
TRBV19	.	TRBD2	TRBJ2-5	TGTGCCTCCGCGGGGGGGCCGGGTGCGGAGACCCAGTACTTC	CASAGGPGAETQYF
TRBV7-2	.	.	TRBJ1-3	TGTGCCAGCAGCTTAGGCAGGGGAGCTGGAAACACCATATATTTT	CASSLGRGAGNTIYF
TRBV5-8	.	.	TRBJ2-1	TGTGCCAGCAGCTTGCGGGGGAGTTACAATGAGCAGTTCTTC	CASSLRGSYNEQFF
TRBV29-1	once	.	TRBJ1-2	TGCAGCGTTGGGGCAGGGGATGCATTCTATGGCTACACCTTC	CSVGAGDAFYGYTF
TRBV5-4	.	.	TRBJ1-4	TGTGCCAGCAGCTTGGGGGGGCCAAATGAAAAACTGTTTTTT	CASSLGGPNEKLFF
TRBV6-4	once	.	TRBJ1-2	TGTGCCAGCAGTGAGGCAGGGGACTATGGCTACACCTTC	CASSEAGDYGYTF
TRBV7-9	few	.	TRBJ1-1	TGTGCCAGCAGATACCCGGACAGGAACACTGAAGCTTTCTTT	CASRYPDRNTEAFF
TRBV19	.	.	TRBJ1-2	TGTGCCAGTAGTATCGTACAGGGTGGAGTCTATGGCTACACCTTC	CASSIVQGGVYGYTF
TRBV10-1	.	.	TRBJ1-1	TGCGCCGGTGACTGCCCCAGGGGTTACACTGAAGCTTTCTTT	CAGDCPRGYTEAFF
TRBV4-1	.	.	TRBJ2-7	TGCGCCAGCAGCCAAGGCGCAGGGCCCAGCTACGAGCAGTACTTC	CASSQGAGPSYEQYF
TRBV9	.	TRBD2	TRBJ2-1	TGTGCCAGCACCCCGTGCTCTAGCGGGGGTTACAATGAGCAGTTCTTC	CASTPCSSGGYNEQFF
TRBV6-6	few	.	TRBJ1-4	TGTGCCAGCAGAGGAGAAGAAAAACTGTTTTTT	CASRGEEKLFF
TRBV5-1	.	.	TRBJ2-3	TGCGCCAGCAGCTTGGTTTGGGGGGTGCCCACAGATACGCAGTATTTT	CASSLVWGVPTDTQYF
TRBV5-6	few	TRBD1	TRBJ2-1	TGTGCCAGCAGAATGGTCGGAGGACAGGTTTTTAGTGAGCAGTTCTTC	CASRMVGGQVFSEQFF
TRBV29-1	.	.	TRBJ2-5	TGCAGCGCCACTACTATAGCGGTCCAAGAGACCCAGTACTTC	CSATTIAVQETQYF
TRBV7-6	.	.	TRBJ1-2	TGTGCCAGCAGCGCACAGGGAAGGACTAACTATGGCTACACCTTC	CASSAQGRTNYGYTF
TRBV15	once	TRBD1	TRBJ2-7	TGTGCCACCAGCAGACTCTATTTACAGGGGCCCTACGAGCAGTACTTC	CATSRLYLQGPYEQYF
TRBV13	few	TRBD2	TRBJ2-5	TGTGCCAGCAGCCCCGGACTAGATCAAGAGACCCAGTACTTC	CASSPGLDQETQYF
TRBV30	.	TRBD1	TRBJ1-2	TGTGCCCTGAAGCGGACAGGGCAAAGATCTAACTATGGCTACACCTTC	CALKRTGQRSNYGYTF
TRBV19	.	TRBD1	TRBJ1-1	TGTGCCAGTAGATCGCCGACAGGGTGGAACACTGAAGCTTTCTTT	CASRSPTGWNTEAFF
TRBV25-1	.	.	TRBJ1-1	TGTGCCAGCAGTGAATTTCAGGGAGGGAACACTGAAGCTTTCTTT	CASSEFQGGNTEAFF
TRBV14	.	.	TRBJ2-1	TGTGCCAGCAGCCAATCTGGGCTGGGTGAGCAGTTCTTC	CASSQSGLGEQFF
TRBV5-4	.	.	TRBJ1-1	TGTGCCAGCAGCCCAATCCGGGCAGGGTCGCGGCGCGGTACTGAAGCTTTCTTT	CASSPIRAGSRRGTEAFF